This T cell receptor (beta chain) is from a study of OX40 agonist ivuxolimab in advanced cancers. Study overall: In three patients, partial responses were observed, one with hepatocellular carcinoma and two with cutaneous melanoma. Overall study findings and caveats: Among the lowest levels of clonal expansion were found in partial responders at 0.1-3.0 mg/kg.

To note about this clone: Its specificity is not known.

TCRdb keeps only in-frame clones here, not all; method: immunoSEQ multiplex PCR. This repertoire shows tens of thousands of clones, about 88% found once; its top ten account for approximately 4%. Trimming cost V 3 bases and J 4 bases, with 11 bases left between them. This CDR3 contains 14 residues. CDR1 is LNHDA, CDR2 SQIVND, per germline (reference sequence). This receptor was obtained from an adult with an advanced solid tumor such as melanoma, head and neck, liver or kidney cancer. The source was CD4+ or CD8+ T cells sorted from blood, collected in a trial of the OX40 agonist ivuxolimab. The chain links TRBV19 to TRBJ2-3, with unresolved D. The DNA of the CDR3 is TGTGCCAGTAGTATGATCATCCGGGCAGATACGCAGTATTTT. Residues: CASSMIIRADTQYF.